This T cell receptor beta chain was sequenced in a study of early T cells in non-severe SARS-CoV-2 infection. General study findings and limits: Private and CD4 specificities were missed by VDJdb matching, skewed to anti-spike CD8.

The V end lost 4 bases, the J end lost 0 bases, and 3 bases lay between the germline ends. The CDR3 extends over 12 amino acids. CDR1 and CDR2 (germline): SEHNR, FQNEAQ (reference sequence). This clonotype appeared many times. Its antigen is still unknown. TCRdb analysed the 5' RACE reads with MiXCR anew, one entry per CDR3 protein. The sample carries tens of thousands of distinct CDR3 sequences, 10% to 15% recorded once. The source is an adult who was a healthcare worker with PCR-confirmed SARS-CoV-2 infection or an uninfected control (not recorded which). V and J are TRBV7-9 and TRBJ2-5; D is undetermined. The sample taken for sequencing was whole blood. This CDR3 is CASSWYQETQYF. The CDR3 region has the DNA TGTGCCAGCAGCTGGTACCAAGAGACCCAGTACTTC.